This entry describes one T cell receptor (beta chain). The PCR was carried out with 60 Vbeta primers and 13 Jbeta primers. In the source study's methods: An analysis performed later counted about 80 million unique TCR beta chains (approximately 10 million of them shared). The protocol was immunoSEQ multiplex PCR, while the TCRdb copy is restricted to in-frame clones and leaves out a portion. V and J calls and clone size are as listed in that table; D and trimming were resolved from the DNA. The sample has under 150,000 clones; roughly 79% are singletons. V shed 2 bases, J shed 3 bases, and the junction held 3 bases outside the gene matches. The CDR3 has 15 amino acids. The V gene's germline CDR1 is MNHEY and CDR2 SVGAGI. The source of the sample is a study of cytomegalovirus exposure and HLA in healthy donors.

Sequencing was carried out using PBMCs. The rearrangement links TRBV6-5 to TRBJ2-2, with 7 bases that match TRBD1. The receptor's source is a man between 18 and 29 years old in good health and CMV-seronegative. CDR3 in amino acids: CASSYEGADTGELFF. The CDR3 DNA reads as TGTGCCAGCAGTTACGAGGGGGCCGACACCGGGGAGCTGTTTTTT.